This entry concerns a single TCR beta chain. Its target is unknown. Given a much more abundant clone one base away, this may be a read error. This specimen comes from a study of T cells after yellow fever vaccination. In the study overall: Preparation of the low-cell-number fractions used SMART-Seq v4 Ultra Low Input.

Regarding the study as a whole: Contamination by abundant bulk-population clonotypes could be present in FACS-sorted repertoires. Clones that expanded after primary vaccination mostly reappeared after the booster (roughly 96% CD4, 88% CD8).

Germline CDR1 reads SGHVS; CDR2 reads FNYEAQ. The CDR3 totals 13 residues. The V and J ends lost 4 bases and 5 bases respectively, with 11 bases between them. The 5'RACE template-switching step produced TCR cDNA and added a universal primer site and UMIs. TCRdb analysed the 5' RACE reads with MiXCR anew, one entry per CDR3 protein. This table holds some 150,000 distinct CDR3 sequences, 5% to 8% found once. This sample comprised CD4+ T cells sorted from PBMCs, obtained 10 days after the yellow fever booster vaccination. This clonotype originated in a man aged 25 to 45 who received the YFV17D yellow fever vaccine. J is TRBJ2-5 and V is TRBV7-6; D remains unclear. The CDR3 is CASSSQHSETQYF. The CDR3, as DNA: TGTGCCAGCAGCTCGCAGCATTCGGAGACCCAGTACTTC. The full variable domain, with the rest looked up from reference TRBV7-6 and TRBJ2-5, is GAGVSQSPRYKVTKRGQDVALRCDPISGHVSLYWYRQALGQGPEFLTYFNYEAQQDKSGLPNDRFSAERPEGSISTLTIQRTEQRDSAMYRCASSSQHSETQYFGPGTRLLVL.